The clone carrying this TCR beta chain was seen only a few times. Its antigen is as yet unknown. This sample stems from a study of CD8+ T cells in alopecia areata. Across the whole study: Treated patients were given oral tofacitinib, which was dosed at 5 to 10 mg twice daily. Scoring of severity for treated patients was based on percentage of affected scalp area. Findings of the study overall: The presence of one nonresponder keeps the tie between baseline CD8+ expansion and response uncertain.

The CDR3 extends over 13 amino acids. V was shortened by 4 bases and J by 4 bases, with 7 bases between the two germline ends. CDR1 is WSHSY and CDR2 is SAAADI in the germline V gene. The treatment: oral pan-JAK inhibitor, 5-10 mg twice daily. It was from alopecia areata patients that lesional scalp punch biopsies and peripheral blood were collected. Following extraction, RNA underwent reverse transcription to cDNA, which served as the sequencing template. The protocol was immunoSEQ multiplex PCR, while the TCRdb copy is restricted to in-frame clones and leaves out a portion. The sample has 150,000 to 200,000 clones, approximately 52% seen once.

The chain combines TRBV10-2 with TRBJ2-2; tentative D call: TRBD2 (6 bases). The material was CD4+ T cells sorted from blood, obtained at roughly week 58, from a patient treated with tofacitinib. The receptor was derived from a human donor with alopecia areata. The CDR3 nucleotides read TGCGCCAGCAGTGCGACTAGCACCGGGGAGCTGTTTTTT. This encodes CASSATSTGELFF.